One sample yielded the 20 T cell receptor beta chains listed below, sequenced in a study of T cell responses to AZD1222 COVID-19 vaccine. Here immunoSEQ multiplex PCR was the method, and the copy in TCRdb shows in-frame clones only, minus some. The table shows about 150,000 clones, with around 90% occurring only once. The material sequenced was peripheral blood, taken on day 0 of AZD1222 vaccination. These receptors all stem from an adult in good health.

The chain has TRBV5-1 and TRBJ2-5; 9 positions agree with TRBD2. The J segment lost 1 base and the V segment lost 2 bases, leaving 15 bases of the junction unmatched. Germline CDR1 SGHRS, CDR2 YFSETQ. The CDR3 extends over 19 amino acids. Here the CDR3 reads CASSFDPSGTLGAQETQYF. The CDR3 DNA reads as TGCGCCAGCAGCTTCGACCCTAGCGGGACTCTAGGGGCCCAAGAGACCCAGTACTTC. Looking up the rest from reference TRBV5-1 and TRBJ2-5 gives the full variable domain: KAGVTQTPRYLIKTRGQQVTLSCSPISGHRSVSWYQQTPGQGLQFLFEYFSETQRNKGNFPGRFSGRQFSNSRSEMNVSTLELGDSALYLCASSFDPSGTLGAQETQYFGPGTRLLVL.

The V gene is TRBV3-1 (or the pseudogene TRBV3-2), the J gene TRBJ2-7; tentatively, D is TRBD2 (7 bases). This CDR3 is 14 amino acids long. The germline gives CDR1 LGHDT, CDR2 YNNKEL (reference sequence). V was trimmed by 8 bases and J by 6 bases, leaving 20 bases between them. The CDR3 is CASSKGGRALEQYF. The CDR3 nucleotides are TGTGCCAGCTCAAAAGGGGGGAGGGCCCTCGAGCAGTACTTC.

This clone has more than one count but fewer than ten. One junction end does not reproduce the germline sequence, and a read error may be involved. The chain has TRBV7-9 and TRBJ1-4, with D unresolved. The CDR3 sequence is 15 residues long. The germline V gene encodes CDR1 SEHNR and CDR2 FQNEAQ (reference sequence). The CDR3 nucleotides read TGTGCCAGCAGCCTAGCGAGTTTAGCTAATGAAAAACTGTTTTTT. It specifies CASSLASLANEKLFF.

The chain combines TRBV7-2 with TRBJ2-7; TRBD1 aligns across 9 bases. This CDR3 spans 13 amino acids. Germline V gene sequence: CDR1 SGHTA, CDR2 FQGNSA. With 5 bases clipped from V and 4 bases from J, the junction kept 3 bases outside the gene matches. CDR3 region: CASSPDRGYEQYF. CDR3 in DNA: TGTGCCAGCAGCCCGGACAGGGGATACGAGCAGTACTTC.

The chain recombines TRBV5-1 with TRBJ2-7, with 14 nucleotides matching TRBD2. Germline V gene sequence: CDR1 SGHRS, CDR2 YFSETQ. V was pared by 3 bases and J by 2 bases, with 7 bases of the junction left unmatched. CDR3 length: 17 residues. The CDR3 sequence is CASSSRTSGRFPYEQYF. DNA of the CDR3: TGCGCCAGCAGCTCCCGGACTAGCGGGAGGTTCCCCTACGAGCAGTACTTC.

A single count supports this clone. This chain uses TRBV5-1 with TRBJ2-7; 10 bases agree with TRBD1. From germline, CDR1 is SGHRS and CDR2 YFSETQ. This CDR3 region has 17 residues. V was clipped by 4 bases and J by 3 bases; unmatched bases: 13. The CDR3 nucleotides read TGCGCCAGCAGCACGGGACAGGGGCGCTCTCTGGGCTACGAGCAGTACTTC. Its translation is CASSTGQGRSLGYEQYF.

The rearrangement uses TRBV18 and TRBJ1-2; D gene uncertain. Germline V gene lookup returns CDR1 KGHSH and CDR2 LQKENI. This CDR3 is 14 amino acids long. V lost 1 base to trimming and J lost 4 bases, with 10 bases between them. The chain's CDR3 is CASSPRSELYGYTF. CDR3 nucleotide sequence: TGTGCCAGCTCACCACGGTCAGAACTCTATGGCTACACCTTC.

The chain has TRBV11-3 and TRBJ1-1; a possible D gene is TRBD1 (6 bases). V was shortened by 0 bases and J by 3 bases, with 11 bases between the two germline ends. CDR3 length equals 15 residues. From germline, CDR1 is SGHNT and CDR2 YENEEA. The CDR3 loop is CASSLDSGGHTEAFF. Written as DNA, the CDR3 is TGTGCCAGCAGCTTAGACTCCGGGGGGCACACTGAAGCTTTCTTT.

The chain uses TRBV30 and TRBJ1-1; D uncertain. CDR1 is GTSNPN and CDR2 is SVGIG in the germline V gene (reference sequence). The CDR3 has 15 residues. V was pared by 3 bases and J by 0 bases, with 14 bases between. The CDR3 loop reads CAWRRDFLMNTEAFF. As DNA, the CDR3 is TGTGCCTGGAGGCGAGACTTTCTCATGAACACTGAAGCTTTCTTT.

This rearrangement joins TRBV9 to TRBJ1-3; the match to TRBD1 covers 9 bases. The CDR3 loop spans 15 amino acids. The junction had 4 bases not matched to a gene; V was cut back by 2 bases and J by 4 bases. Germline CDR1 reads SGDLS; CDR2 reads YYNGEE. CDR3 residues: CASSVGTGQGNTIYF. In nucleotides, the CDR3 is TGTGCCAGCAGCGTCGGGACAGGGCAAGGAAACACCATATATTTT. The full variable domain, in which reference TRBV9 and TRBJ1-3 provide the parts outside the CDR3, is DSGVTQTPKHLITATGQRVTLRCSPRSGDLSVYWYQQSLDQGLQFLIQYYNGEERAKGNILERFSAQQFPDLHSELNLSSLELGDSALYFCASSVGTGQGNTIYFGEGSWLTVV.

About this clone itself: One junction end does not reproduce the germline sequence, and a read error may be involved. The V call is TRBV29-1, the J call TRBJ2-7; tentatively, D is TRBD1 (6 bases). Germline CDR1 SQVTM, CDR2 ANQGSEA. The CDR3 extends over 16 amino acids. The chain's CDR3 is CSVEGPGTLYSYEQYF. CDR3 DNA: TGCAGCGTGGAAGGACCCGGGACATTGTACTCCTACGAGCAGTACTTC.

This clone was observed a few times. The chain has TRBV7-8 and TRBJ2-1, with D tentatively TRBD1 (6 bases). The CDR3 loop spans 16 amino acids. V dropped 4 bases and J dropped 4 bases, with 17 bases sitting between them. Per germline, CDR1 SGHVS and CDR2 FQNEAQ. CDR3 loop: CASSSPTSQGYNEQFF. DNA for the CDR3: TGTGCCAGCAGCTCACCAACTAGTCAGGGGTACAATGAGCAGTTCTTC.

In nucleotides, the CDR3 is TGTGCCAGCAGCGTGGTTGGGTCCAGACCCTACGAGCAGTACTTC. As protein: CASSVVGSRPYEQYF. The chain has TRBV7-8 and TRBJ2-7, with D unclear. The CDR3 sequence is 15 residues long. V was shortened by 5 bases and J by 2 bases, with 16 bases between the two germline ends. Germline values: CDR1 SGHVS, CDR2 FQNEAQ.

This clone was seen more than once but under ten times. This chain connects TRBV6-6 to TRBJ1-6; D might be TRBD1 (5 bases). Looked up from germline, CDR1 is MNHNY and CDR2 is SVGAGI (reference sequence). The CDR3 sequence is 14 residues long. Between the trimmed V and J ends, which lost 3 bases and 9 bases, there was a span of 12 bases. The CDR3 DNA is TGTGCCAGCAGTTATCAGGGTGCCGCTTCACCCCTCCACTTT. Its translation: CASSYQGAASPLHF.

The J gene is TRBJ2-7, the V gene TRBV9; 12 bases are shared with TRBD2. Unmatched junction bases numbered 15, after V lost 3 bases and J lost 2 bases. CDR3 length: 19 residues. Germline CDR1 is SGDLS and CDR2 is YYNGEE. The CDR3 protein is CASSGGGLAGGLGTYEQYF. The CDR3 nucleotides read TGTGCCAGCAGCGGCGGGGGACTAGCGGGTGGGCTAGGCACCTACGAGCAGTACTTC.

The chain recombines TRBV19 with TRBJ2-7; maybe TRBD1 (5 bases). Germline V gene lookup returns CDR1 LNHDA and CDR2 SQIVND (reference sequence). The V and J ends lost 6 bases and 1 base respectively, with 10 bases between them. This CDR3 region has 13 residues. CDR3 DNA: TGTGCCAGTAGACCAACAGGTTCCTACGAGCAGTACTTC. Residues: CASRPTGSYEQYF.

This clone was seen a handful of times. The chain uses TRBV6-1 and TRBJ2-7; 13 nucleotides match TRBD2. Germline V gene lookup returns CDR1 MNHNS and CDR2 SASEGT. The J segment lost 6 bases and the V segment lost 2 bases, leaving 4 bases of the junction unmatched. The CDR3 contains 15 residues. The CDR3: CASSELGLAGIEQYF. The CDR3 DNA reads as TGTGCCAGCAGTGAATTGGGACTAGCGGGAATCGAGCAGTACTTC.

The genes are TRBV5-1 and TRBJ1-3; 8 bases line up with TRBD1. This CDR3 spans 15 amino acids. Germline V gene data show CDR1 as SGHRS and CDR2 as YFSETQ. J lost 3 bases, V lost 5 bases, and 7 bases had no gene match. CDR3 in amino acids: CASRMDRDDGNTIYF. The CDR3 nucleotides read TGCGCCAGCAGAATGGACAGGGATGATGGAAACACCATATATTTT.

The chain links TRBV29-1 to TRBJ2-7; the match to TRBD2 covers 12 bases. The CDR3 has 17 amino acids. V dropped 0 bases and J dropped 0; count of bases not matched to a gene: 6. The germline V gene has CDR1 SQVTM and CDR2 ANQGSEA. Here the CDR3 DNA reads TGCAGCGTTGAAGATGGGCTAGCGGGAGGGAGCTCCTACGAGCAGTACTTC. Translated, it gives CSVEDGLAGGSSYEQYF.

This clone was found a few times. The chain has TRBV7-2 and TRBJ2-5; D is unresolved. Trimming removed 1 base at V and 3 bases at J, with 9 bases between. Germline V gene lookup returns CDR1 SGHTA and CDR2 FQGNSA. This CDR3 region has 14 residues. In DNA, the CDR3 is TGTGCCAGCAGCTTAGACAGAAACGAAGAGACCCAGTACTTC. Amino acids: CASSLDRNEETQYF.